These 29 T cell receptor beta chains were all obtained from the same sample, sequenced in a study of patients and donors after allogeneic stem cell transplantation. Via MiXCR, TCRdb re-called the RT-PCR reads, giving one row per CDR3 protein. The top ten clones hold roughly 7.2% of a sample with about 400,000 distinct CDR3 sequences, more than 15% of them seen once. The sample comprised blood, either unsorted or a sorted T cell fraction (not recorded which). The source is a human donor who was either an allogeneic HSCT recipient or a stem cell or donor lymphocyte infusion donor (not recorded which). It is not recorded whose cells these are; they may come from a transplant donor.

The rearrangement uses TRBV3-1 and TRBJ1-3, with no clear D. Trimming took 4 bases from V and 4 from J, leaving 14 bases between them. This CDR3 contains 15 residues. Germline CDR1 is LGHDT and CDR2 is YNNKEL (reference sequence). The CDR3 reads CASSLSRVRGNTIYF. In DNA, the CDR3 is TGTGCCAGCAGCCTCTCGAGAGTTAGAGGAAACACCATATATTTT.

This clonotype was counted between two and nine times. The chain carries TRBV2 and TRBJ1-1; weak D call: TRBD1 (5 bases). The V end was cut by 3 bases, the J end by 13 bases, with 9 bases between. Germline CDR1 reads SNHLY; CDR2 reads FYNNEI. The CDR3 covers 10 residues. CDR3 in DNA: TGTGCCAGCAGTGAGGGGGTGGTTTTCTTT. It codes for CASSEGVVFF.

This clonotype turned up a few times. The J gene is TRBJ2-5, the V gene TRBV6-5, with D perhaps matching TRBD2 (7 bases). Germline V lookup: CDR1 MNHEY, CDR2 SVGAGI. V was cut by 2 bases and J by 4 bases, with 20 bases left in between. This CDR3 is built from 17 residues. The CDR3 loop is CASSYTGGPTKGETQYF. The DNA of the CDR3 is TGTGCCAGCAGTTACACCGGGGGGCCTACAAAGGGAGAGACCCAGTACTTC.

The chain employs TRBV18 and TRBJ2-7; possibly TRBD1 for D (6 bases). CDR1 KGHSH and CDR2 LQKENI come from the germline V gene. Trimming removed 2 bases at V and 0 bases at J, with 20 bases between. The CDR3 sequence is 18 residues long. CDR3 amino acids: CASSPGGRGSPSSYEQYF. In nucleotides, the CDR3 is TGTGCCAGCTCACCAGGGGGCAGAGGCTCCCCCAGCTCCTACGAGCAGTACTTC.

The chain has TRBV4-1 and TRBJ2-7, with unresolved D. V dropped 1 base and J dropped 2 bases, with 12 bases sitting between them. There are 15 residues in the CDR3. The germline V gene encodes CDR1 MGHRA and CDR2 YSYEKL. The CDR3 reads CASSQVRLATYEQYF. In DNA form, the CDR3 reads TGCGCCAGCAGCCAAGTTCGCCTGGCAACCTACGAGCAGTACTTC.

This clonotype occurred a few times. The chain carries TRBV27 and TRBJ2-1, with TRBD2 matching 7 bases. The CDR3 is 17 amino acids. Germline V gene sequence: CDR1 MNHEY, CDR2 SMNVEV (reference sequence). With V trimmed by 5 bases and J by 7 bases, 17 bases remained unmatched. The CDR3 DNA is TGTGCCAGCAGTAGACCTAGCGTGGGAGGGCCCGGAAATGAGCAGTTCTTC. It translates to CASSRPSVGGPGNEQFF.

The V and J genes are TRBV5-1 and TRBJ2-3; 11 nucleotides line up with TRBD2. The germline V gene encodes CDR1 SGHRS and CDR2 YFSETQ. The CDR3 spans 17 residues. Trimming removed 2 bases from V and 0 bases from J; junction bases left unmatched: 5. CDR3 region: CASSFIPSGGSTDTQYF. In nucleotides, the CDR3 is TGCGCCAGCAGCTTTATCCCTAGCGGGGGGAGCACAGATACGCAGTATTTT.

The chain uses TRBV4-1 and TRBJ2-7, with D tentatively TRBD2 (5 bases). Trimming removed 3 bases at V and 6 bases at J, with 21 bases between. Germline V gene data show CDR1 as MGHRA and CDR2 as YSYEKL. CDR3 length equals 16 residues. CDR3 protein: CASSQERWEKLGEQYF. The CDR3 DNA reads as TGCGCCAGCAGCCAGGAACGTTGGGAGAAGCTAGGCGAGCAGTACTTC.

The chain has TRBV12-3 or TRBV12-4 and TRBJ2-7; the D call may be TRBD1 or TRBD2 (5 bases each). V was trimmed by 2 bases and J by 1 base, leaving 12 bases between them. CDR3 length equals 15 residues. For the CDR3, the DNA is TGTGCCAGCAGTTTAATGAGGGACCTATCCTACGAGCAGTACTTC. Amino acid sequence: CASSLMRDLSYEQYF.

V and J are TRBV30 and TRBJ1-6, with 11 bases identical to TRBD1. The CDR3 has 13 residues. V was clipped by 5 bases and J by 9 bases; unmatched bases: 3. CDR1 and CDR2 (germline): GTSNPN, SVGIG (reference sequence). The CDR3 here is CAWRGQGGSPLHF. CDR3 in DNA: TGTGCCTGGCGGGGACAGGGGGGTTCACCCCTCCACTTT.

The gene calls are TRBV2 and TRBJ2-7, with D perhaps TRBD2 (6 bases). Trimming removed 5 bases at V and 3 bases at J, with 17 bases between. This CDR3 contains 15 residues. CDR1 and CDR2 (germline): SNHLY, FYNNEI. The CDR3 nucleotides are TGTGCCAGCAGTCAAAACCCGGGACTGAGCTACGAGCAGTACTTC. Its protein is CASSQNPGLSYEQYF.

This clonotype was observed at least ten times. This chain joins TRBV6-5 and TRBJ2-1; TRBD2 matches at 7 bases. The V gene end was trimmed by 3 bases and the J gene end by 7 bases; junction bases not matched to a gene: 9. Per the germline V gene, CDR1 is MNHEY and CDR2 is SVGAGI. This CDR3 is 15 amino acids long. The CDR3 loop reads CASSYEAGLGNEQFF. The DNA for the CDR3 is TGTGCCAGCAGTTATGAAGCGGGGCTAGGGAATGAGCAGTTCTTC.

This clonotype was counted a few times. The chain recombines TRBV7-6 with TRBJ2-2; TRBD2 aligns across 8 bases. The CDR3 contains 17 residues. The germline V gene encodes CDR1 SGHVS and CDR2 FNYEAQ. The junction had 9 bases not matched to a gene; V was cut back by 0 bases and J by 6 bases. This CDR3 reads CASSLALPAGGAGELFF. DNA for the CDR3: TGTGCCAGCAGCTTAGCGCTTCCCGCGGGGGGAGCCGGGGAGCTGTTTTTT.

The chain recombines TRBV5-1 with TRBJ2-3; a possible D gene is TRBD1 (7 bases). V was pared by 1 base and J by 4 bases, with 13 bases between. CDR1 and CDR2 from the germline V gene are SGHRS and YFSETQ. The CDR3 is made up of 15 amino acids. The CDR3, as DNA: TGCGCCAGCAGCTTGAACAGGGGAGGCGCAGATACGCAGTATTTT. Its translation is CASSLNRGGADTQYF.

The gene calls are TRBV5-1 and TRBJ1-6; TRBD1 matches at 7 bases. The ends lost 2 bases at V and 9 bases at J; junction bases unmatched: 11. The CDR3 covers 16 residues. CDR1 is SGHRS and CDR2 is YFSETQ in the germline V gene. CDR3 loop: CASSFTGAQVGSPLHF. The CDR3 coding sequence is TGCGCCAGCAGCTTTACAGGGGCGCAGGTCGGTTCACCCCTCCACTTT.

This clonotype turned up a few times. This chain connects TRBV5-1 to TRBJ1-5; 8 nucleotides align to TRBD1. V lost 2 bases to trimming and J lost 8 bases; unmatched junction nucleotides: 6. Per germline, CDR1 SGHRS and CDR2 YFSETQ. The CDR3 extends over 14 amino acids. The CDR3 DNA reads TGCGCCAGCAGCTTAGGACAGGGAGCTGAGCCCCAGCATTTT. Its translation: CASSLGQGAEPQHF.

The J gene is TRBJ1-4, the V gene TRBV7-8, with a tentative D call TRBD1 (5 bases). V shed 5 bases and J shed 8 bases, with 18 bases lying between them. This CDR3 region has 15 residues. Germline CDR1 SGHVS, CDR2 FQNEAQ. In DNA form, the CDR3 reads TGTGCCAGCAGCCCGGGGGAAGGTTATAGGGAAAAACTGTTTTTT. Its translation is CASSPGEGYREKLFF.

This clonotype was seen only a few times. This chain uses TRBV6-6 with TRBJ2-5; D might be TRBD1 (7 bases). Germline values: CDR1 MNHNY, CDR2 SVGAGI (reference sequence). V was pared by 7 bases and J by 5 bases, with 14 bases between. This CDR3 is 13 amino acids long. CDR3 bases: TGTGCCAGCATTGAGGGGGCGGGGGAGACCCAGTACTTC. Amino acid sequence: CASIEGAGETQYF.

This clonotype was observed a handful of times. The genes are TRBV12-3 or TRBV12-4 and TRBJ1-1, with D possibly being TRBD1 (5 bases). V was cut by 5 bases and J by 5 bases, with 21 bases left in between. The CDR3 is 16 residues long. CDR3 DNA sequence: TGTGCCAGCAGTCTAATGGTTGGGGGACGGGGGACTGAAGCTTTCTTT. Protein sequence: CASSLMVGGRGTEAFF.

This rearrangement joins TRBV5-1 to TRBJ2-2; D remains unclear. V was trimmed by 0 bases and J by 8 bases, leaving 14 bases between them. This CDR3 has 15 residues. Germline loops: CDR1 SGHRS, CDR2 YFSETQ. CDR3 loop: CASSLVYRHLGELFF. For the CDR3, the DNA is TGCGCCAGCAGCTTGGTATATCGCCACTTGGGGGAGCTGTTTTTT.

This clonotype was seen only once. The genes are TRBV12-3 or TRBV12-4 and TRBJ1-5; D may be TRBD1 (5 bases). This CDR3 is built from 14 residues. With 6 bases removed from V and 4 bases from J, the gap between germline ends came to 13 bases. The CDR3 nucleotides read TGTGCCAGCAGACCCGGGACGACGAATCAGCCCCAGCATTTT. Translation gives CASRPGTTNQPQHF.

The chain uses TRBV29-1 and TRBJ1-1; maybe TRBD1 (6 bases). The V and J ends lost 7 bases and 1 base respectively, with 10 bases between them. CDR3 length: 12 residues. Per the germline V gene, CDR1 is SQVTM and CDR2 is ANQGSEA. The CDR3 sequence: CSGLRGNTEAFF. The CDR3 region has the DNA TGCAGCGGCCTCAGGGGGAACACTGAAGCTTTCTTT.

The chain carries TRBV27 and TRBJ2-3; possibly TRBD1 for D (5 bases). Trimming removed 1 base from V and 12 bases from J, with 11 bases in between. Germline loops: CDR1 MNHEY, CDR2 SMNVEV (reference sequence). The CDR3 runs 12 residues. This CDR3 is CASSLLAGNQYF. CDR3 nucleotides: TGTGCCAGCAGTTTATTGGCAGGGAATCAGTATTTT.

V usage is TRBV25-1 and J usage is TRBJ2-7, with D perhaps matching TRBD2 (7 bases). The germline V and J ends were trimmed by 2 bases and 7 bases, with 15 bases remaining between them. Germline-derived CDR1 and CDR2 are MGHDK and SYGVNS. The CDR3 sequence is 14 residues long. The CDR3 is CASSEEGGWGEQYF. The CDR3 coding sequence is TGTGCCAGCAGTGAAGAGGGGGGGTGGGGGGAGCAGTACTTC.

This clonotype was counted between two and nine times. This chain links TRBV20-1 with TRBJ2-2; 7 nucleotides match TRBD2. V trimming: 6 bases; J trimming: 4 bases; junction bases outside the gene matches: 11. This CDR3 is 15 amino acids long. The germline CDR1 and CDR2 sequences are DFQATT and SNEGSKA (reference sequence). CDR3 amino acids: CSAQDGLGITGELFF. For the CDR3, the DNA is TGCAGTGCCCAAGACGGACTAGGGATCACCGGGGAGCTGTTTTTT.

The gene calls are TRBV5-1 and TRBJ2-7; D is possibly TRBD1 (7 bases). CDR1 SGHRS and CDR2 YFSETQ come from the germline V gene. CDR3 size: 16 residues. Trimming removed 0 bases from V and 1 base from J, with 14 bases in between. For the CDR3, the DNA is TGCGCCAGCAGCTTGGCCGGCGGGACAGCTTCCTACGAGCAGTACTTC. Translating gives CASSLAGGTASYEQYF.

This clonotype was detected ten times or more. This rearrangement joins TRBV25-1 to TRBJ2-1; a weak D match, TRBD1 (6 bases). CDR1 MGHDK and CDR2 SYGVNS come from the germline V gene. The CDR3 length is 13 residues. Trimming stripped 5 bases from V and 10 bases from J, with 15 bases between. The DNA for the CDR3 is TGTGCCAGCAGTATGAATTTTCAGGGGGAGCAGTTCTTC. Amino acids: CASSMNFQGEQFF.

The V call is TRBV12-3 or TRBV12-4, the J call TRBJ2-1, with D hard to call. V was pared by 2 bases and J by 4 bases, with 9 bases between. The CDR3 has 14 residues. The CDR3 loop reads CASSLLQVYNEQFF. CDR3 in DNA: TGTGCCAGCAGTTTACTTCAGGTTTACAATGAGCAGTTCTTC.

This clonotype was seen repeatedly, ten times or more. The gene calls are TRBV12-3 or TRBV12-4 and TRBJ2-1, with a weak D call TRBD2 (5 bases). Trimming removed 2 bases from V and 0 bases from J, with 11 bases in between. The CDR3 runs to 16 residues. The CDR3 here is CASSLKRKSSYNEQFF. The CDR3 nucleotides read TGTGCCAGCAGTTTAAAGCGGAAGAGCTCCTACAATGAGCAGTTCTTC.